This TCR beta chain was sequenced for a study of OX40 agonist ivuxolimab in advanced cancers. TCRdb's table, derived via immunoSEQ multiplex PCR, lists solely in-frame clones and lacks some. This sample yields about 68,000 clones, of which roughly 90% are seen a single time; approximately 0.98% belongs to the top ten. In this sample, this clone turned up once. The germline gives CDR1 SGHTA, CDR2 FQGNSA. The CDR3 is made up of 14 amino acids. V was clipped by 1 base and J by 0 bases, with 7 bases between them. The V gene is TRBV7-2, the J gene TRBJ2-7, with D unresolved. The specimen was CD4+ or CD8+ T cells sorted from blood, collected in a trial of the OX40 agonist ivuxolimab. The origin of this receptor is an adult with an advanced solid tumor such as melanoma, head and neck, liver or kidney cancer. CDR3 protein: CASSLDSSSYEQYF. The CDR3 coding sequence is TGTGCCAGCAGCTTAGACTCGAGCTCCTACGAGCAGTACTTC.